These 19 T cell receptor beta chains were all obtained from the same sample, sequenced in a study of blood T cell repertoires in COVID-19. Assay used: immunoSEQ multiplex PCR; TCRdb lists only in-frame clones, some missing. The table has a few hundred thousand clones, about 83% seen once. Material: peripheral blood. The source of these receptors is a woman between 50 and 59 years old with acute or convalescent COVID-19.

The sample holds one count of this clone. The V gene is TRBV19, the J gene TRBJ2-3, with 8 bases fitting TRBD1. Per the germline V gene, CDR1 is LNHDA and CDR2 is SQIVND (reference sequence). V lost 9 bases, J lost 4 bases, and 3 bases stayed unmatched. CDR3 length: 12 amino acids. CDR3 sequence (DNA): TGTGCCAGCAGGGGGCTACCAGATACGCAGTATTTT. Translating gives CASRGLPDTQYF.

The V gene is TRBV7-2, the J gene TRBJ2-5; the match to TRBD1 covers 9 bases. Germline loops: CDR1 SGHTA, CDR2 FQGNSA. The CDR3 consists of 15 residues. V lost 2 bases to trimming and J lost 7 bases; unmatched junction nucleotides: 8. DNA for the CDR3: TGTGCCAGCAGCTTACTGGGACAGGGAGGTGGGACCCAGTACTTC. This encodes CASSLLGQGGGTQYF.

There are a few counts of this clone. CDR3 loop: CASSFDRGAYEQYF. CDR3 nucleotides: TGTGCCAGCAGTTTCGACAGGGGGGCCTACGAGCAGTACTTC. The gene calls are TRBV27 and TRBJ2-7, with 9 bases lining up with TRBD1. V shed 3 bases and J 2 bases; nucleotides not matched to a gene: 2. CDR1 and CDR2 from the germline V gene are MNHEY and SMNVEV (reference sequence). CDR3 length: 14 residues.

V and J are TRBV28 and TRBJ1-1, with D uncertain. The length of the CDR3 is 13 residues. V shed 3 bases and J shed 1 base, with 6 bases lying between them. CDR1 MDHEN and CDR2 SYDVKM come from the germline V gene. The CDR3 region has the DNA TGTGCCAGCAGTTTTAACAGGAACACTGAAGCTTTCTTT. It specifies CASSFNRNTEAFF.

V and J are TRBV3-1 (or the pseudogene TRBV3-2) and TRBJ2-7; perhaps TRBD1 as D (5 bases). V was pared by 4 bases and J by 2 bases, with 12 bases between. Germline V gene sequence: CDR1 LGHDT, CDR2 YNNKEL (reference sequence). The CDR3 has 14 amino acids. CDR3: CASSPGWETYEQYF. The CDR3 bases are TGTGCCAGCAGCCCAGGGTGGGAAACCTACGAGCAGTACTTC.

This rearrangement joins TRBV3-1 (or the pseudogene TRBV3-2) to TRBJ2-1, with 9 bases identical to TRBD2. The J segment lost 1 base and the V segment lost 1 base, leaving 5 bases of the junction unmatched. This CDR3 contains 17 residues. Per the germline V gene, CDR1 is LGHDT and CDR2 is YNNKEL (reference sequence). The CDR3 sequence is CASSQGLAGPSYNEQFF. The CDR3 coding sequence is TGTGCCAGCAGCCAAGGTCTAGCGGGGCCTTCCTACAATGAGCAGTTCTTC.

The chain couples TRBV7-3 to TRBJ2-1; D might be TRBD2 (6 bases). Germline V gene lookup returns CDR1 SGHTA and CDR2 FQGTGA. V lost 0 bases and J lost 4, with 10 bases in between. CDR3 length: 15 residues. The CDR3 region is CASSLTFAGYNEQFF. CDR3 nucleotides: TGTGCCAGCAGCTTAACATTCGCGGGGTACAATGAGCAGTTCTTC.

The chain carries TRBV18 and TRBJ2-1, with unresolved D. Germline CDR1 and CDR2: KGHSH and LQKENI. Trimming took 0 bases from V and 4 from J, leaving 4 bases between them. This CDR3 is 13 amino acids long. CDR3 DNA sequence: TGTGCCAGCTCACCACCCCCGTACAATGAGCAGTTCTTC. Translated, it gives CASSPPPYNEQFF.

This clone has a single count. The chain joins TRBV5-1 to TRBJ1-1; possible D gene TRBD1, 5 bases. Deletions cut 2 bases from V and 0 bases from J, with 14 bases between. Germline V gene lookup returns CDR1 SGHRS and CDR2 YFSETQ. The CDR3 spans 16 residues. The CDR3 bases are TGCGCCAGCAGCTTTTTAATAGACAGACTGAACACTGAAGCTTTCTTT. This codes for CASSFLIDRLNTEAFF.

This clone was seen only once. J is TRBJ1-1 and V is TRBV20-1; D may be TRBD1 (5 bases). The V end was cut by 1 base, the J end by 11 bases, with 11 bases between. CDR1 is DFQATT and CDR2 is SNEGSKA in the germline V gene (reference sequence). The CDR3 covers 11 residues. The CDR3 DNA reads TGCAGTGCTAGAGGGGTGTCAGGGGCTTTCTTT. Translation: CSARGVSGAFF.

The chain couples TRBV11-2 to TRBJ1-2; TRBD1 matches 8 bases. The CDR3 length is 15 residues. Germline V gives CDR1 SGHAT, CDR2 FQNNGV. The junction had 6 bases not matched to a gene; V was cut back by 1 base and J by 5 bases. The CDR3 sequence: CASSLGRRGHYGYTF. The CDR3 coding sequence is TGTGCCAGCAGCTTAGGACGCAGGGGGCATTATGGCTACACCTTC.

CDR3 in DNA: TGTGCCAGCAGTGAATCAGGGGTAAGGGGGGAGACCCAGTACTTC. Its protein is CASSESGVRGETQYF. The V call is TRBV25-1, the J call TRBJ2-5; D possibly corresponds to TRBD1 (6 bases). Trimming removed 1 base at V and 5 bases at J, with 14 bases between. Per the germline V gene, CDR1 is MGHDK and CDR2 is SYGVNS. This CDR3 spans 15 amino acids.

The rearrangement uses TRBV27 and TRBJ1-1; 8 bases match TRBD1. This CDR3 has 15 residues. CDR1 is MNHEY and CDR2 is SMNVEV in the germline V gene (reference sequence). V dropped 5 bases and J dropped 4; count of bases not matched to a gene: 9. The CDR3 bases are TGTGCCAGCAGTCCCTCAGGACAGGGATTCACTGAAGCTTTCTTT. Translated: CASSPSGQGFTEAFF.

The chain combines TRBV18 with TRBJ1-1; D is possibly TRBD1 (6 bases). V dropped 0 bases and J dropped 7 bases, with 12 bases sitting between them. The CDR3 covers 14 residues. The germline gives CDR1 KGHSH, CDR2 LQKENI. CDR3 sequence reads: CASSPPTDRLEAFF. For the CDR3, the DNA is TGTGCCAGCTCACCACCAACCGACAGGCTTGAAGCTTTCTTT.

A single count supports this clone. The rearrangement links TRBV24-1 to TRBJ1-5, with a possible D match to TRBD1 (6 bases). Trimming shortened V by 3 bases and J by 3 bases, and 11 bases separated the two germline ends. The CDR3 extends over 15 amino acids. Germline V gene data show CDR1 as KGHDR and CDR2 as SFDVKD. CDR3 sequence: CATSDAYRDNQPQHF. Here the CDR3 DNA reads TGTGCCACCAGTGATGCATACAGGGACAATCAGCCCCAGCATTTT.

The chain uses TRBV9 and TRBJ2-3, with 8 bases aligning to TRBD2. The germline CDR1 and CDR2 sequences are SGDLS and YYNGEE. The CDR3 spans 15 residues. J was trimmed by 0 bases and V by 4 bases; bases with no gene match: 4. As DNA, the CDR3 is TGTGCCAGCAGCATTAGCGGGATTAGCACAGATACGCAGTATTTT. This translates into CASSISGISTDTQYF.

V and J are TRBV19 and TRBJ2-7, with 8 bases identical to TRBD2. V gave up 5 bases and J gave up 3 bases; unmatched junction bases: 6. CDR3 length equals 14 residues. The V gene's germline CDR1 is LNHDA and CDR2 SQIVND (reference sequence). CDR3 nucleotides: TGTGCCAGTAGTTTAGCGGGGAGCATCTACGAGCAGTACTTC. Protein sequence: CASSLAGSIYEQYF.

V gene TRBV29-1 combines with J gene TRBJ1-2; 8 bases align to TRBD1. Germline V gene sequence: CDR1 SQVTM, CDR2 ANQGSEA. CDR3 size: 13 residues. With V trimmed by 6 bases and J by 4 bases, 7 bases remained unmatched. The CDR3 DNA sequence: TGCAGCGTGACAGGGGACGGAGGCTATGGCTACACCTTC. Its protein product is CSVTGDGGYGYTF. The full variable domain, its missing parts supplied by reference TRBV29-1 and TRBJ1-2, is SAVISQKPSRDICQRGTSLTIQCQVDSQVTMMFWYRQQPGQSLTLIATANQGSEATYESGFVIDKFPISRPNLTFSTLTVSNMSPEDSSIYLCSVTGDGGYGYTFGSGTRLTVV.

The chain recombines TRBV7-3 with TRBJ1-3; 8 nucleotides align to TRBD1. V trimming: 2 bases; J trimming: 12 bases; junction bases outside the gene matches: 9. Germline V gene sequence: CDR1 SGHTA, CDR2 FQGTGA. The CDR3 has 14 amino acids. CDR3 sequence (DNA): TGTGCCAGCAGCTTAGAGGACAGGGAGTGGTGCATATATTTT. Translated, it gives CASSLEDREWCIYF.